This passage covers 9 T cell receptor beta chains from one sample sequenced in a study of graft-versus-host responses after intestinal transplantation. Clones were sequenced by immunoSEQ multiplex PCR, and TCRdb holds only the in-frame ones, with some missing. Of 9,500 to 15,000 clones in the sample, roughly a third were seen once. Responders (about 200,000, CFSE-labeled) were co-plated with about 200,000 irradiated, violet-dye-labeled stimulators. This specimen was alloreactive CD8+ T cells from a mixed lymphocyte reaction culture, taken before intestinal transplant. Specified subset: CFSE-low proliferating T cells sorted from approximately six-day pre-transplant mixed lymphocyte reaction (GvH or HvG direction). These TCRs come from a human patient who received an intestinal transplant.

The rearrangement uses TRBV4-1 and TRBJ1-1; D gene unclear. The CDR3 consists of 13 residues. Trimming took 1 base from V and 3 from J, leaving 6 bases between them. Germline CDR1 MGHRA, CDR2 YSYEKL. DNA for the CDR3: TGCGCCAGCAGCCAAGTAGGATACACTGAAGCTTTCTTT. It yields the protein CASSQVGYTEAFF.

This clone has only a few counts. The V gene is TRBV6-1, the J gene TRBJ1-5; the D is unclear. The CDR3 spans 11 residues. Per the germline V gene, CDR1 is MNHNS and CDR2 is SASEGT. Trimming shortened V by 6 bases and J by 5 bases, and 5 bases separated the two germline ends. The CDR3 region is CASSLDQPQHF. The CDR3 bases are TGTGCCAGCAGCCTGGATCAGCCCCAGCATTTT.

The table lists this clone with a few counts. At one end the junction does not follow the germline gene, possibly because of a read error. The chain links TRBV7-9 to TRBJ2-1; 8 nucleotides match TRBD2. The CDR3 totals 14 residues. Germline-derived CDR1 and CDR2 are SEHNR and FQNEAQ (reference sequence). CDR3 nucleotides: TGTGCCAGCAGCTTAGGGTCGATCGGGAGCGGGAGTATCTTC. Its translation: CASSLGSIGSGSIF.

Note on this clone: Other DNA sequences from this sample encode an identical CDR3 as well. The genes are TRBV4-1 and TRBJ2-3; D is ambiguous. Trimming shortened V by 1 base and J by 3 bases, and 11 bases separated the two germline ends. CDR3 size: 15 residues. Per the germline V gene, CDR1 is MGHRA and CDR2 is YSYEKL. Written as DNA, the CDR3 is TGCGCCAGCAGCCAAGTAGCAGGAGCAACAGATACGCAGTATTTT. It yields the protein CASSQVAGATDTQYF.

CDR3 protein: CASSSPGQSYEQYF. CDR3 bases: TGTGCCAGCAGCTCTCCGGGACAGTCCTACGAGCAGTACTTC. The chain carries TRBV7-9 and TRBJ2-7; 7 nucleotides agree with TRBD1. V trimming: 4 bases; J trimming: 1 base; junction bases outside the gene matches: 4. CDR3 size: 14 residues. In germline, CDR1 is SEHNR, CDR2 FQNEAQ (reference sequence). Filled out from reference TRBV7-9 and TRBJ2-7, the complete variable domain reads DTGVSQNPRHKITKRGQNVTFRCDPISEHNRLYWYRQTLGQGPEFLTYFQNEAQLEKSRLLSDRFSAERPKGSFSTLEIQRTEQGDSAMYLCASSSPGQSYEQYFGPGTRLTVT.

CDR3 loop: CASSWTSTQYF. Here the CDR3 DNA reads TGTGCCAGCAGCTGGACTTCGACCCAGTACTTC. V usage is TRBV7-8 and J usage is TRBJ2-5, with D possibly being TRBD2 (5 bases). CDR1 and CDR2 from the germline V gene are SGHVS and FQNEAQ. Trimming left V 4 bases short and J 7 bases short, with 7 bases between. The CDR3 extends over 11 amino acids.

The V call is TRBV15, the J call TRBJ1-1; D gene uncertain. Germline V CDR1 and CDR2: LNHNV, YYDKDF (reference sequence). With 0 bases removed from V and 4 bases from J, the gap between germline ends came to 6 bases. There are 13 residues in the CDR3. Written as DNA, the CDR3 is TGTGCCACCAGCAGAGACCCCTCCACTGAAGCTTTCTTT. It translates to CATSRDPSTEAFF. Looking up the rest from reference TRBV15 and TRBJ1-1 gives the full variable domain: DAMVIQNPRYQVTQFGKPVTLSCSQTLNHNVMYWYQQKSSQAPKLLFHYYDKDFNNEADTPDNFQSRRPNTSFCFLDIRSPGLGDTAMYLCATSRDPSTEAFFGQGTRLTVV.

The chain combines TRBV19 with TRBJ1-5; D not certain. The CDR3 consists of 15 residues. V dropped 5 bases and J dropped 3 bases, with 14 bases sitting between them. Germline lookup yields CDR1 LNHDA and CDR2 SQIVND (reference sequence). CDR3 nucleotide sequence: TGTGCCAGTAGTCCGGGGTTAGGGCTCAATCAGCCCCAGCATTTT. Its translation is CASSPGLGLNQPQHF.

The chain uses TRBV28 and TRBJ1-1, with D maybe TRBD1 (6 bases). The germline V gene has CDR1 MDHEN and CDR2 SYDVKM. V was shortened by 1 base and J by 7 bases, with 13 bases between the two germline ends. The CDR3 is 14 residues long. CDR3 in amino acids: CASSLSGAYGEAFF. The CDR3 DNA sequence: TGTGCCAGCAGTTTATCAGGGGCGTATGGTGAAGCTTTCTTT.